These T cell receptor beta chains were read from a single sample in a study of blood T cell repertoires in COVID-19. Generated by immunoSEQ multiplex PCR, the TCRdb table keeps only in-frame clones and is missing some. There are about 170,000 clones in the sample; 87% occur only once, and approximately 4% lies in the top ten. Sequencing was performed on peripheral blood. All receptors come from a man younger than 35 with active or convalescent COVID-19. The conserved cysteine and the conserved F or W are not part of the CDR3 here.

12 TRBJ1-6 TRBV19 ASNMDSNNSPLH
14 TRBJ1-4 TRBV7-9 ASSPTSTEPAGKLF
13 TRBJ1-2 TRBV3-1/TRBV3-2 ASSQGANHPFGYT
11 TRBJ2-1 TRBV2 AGRDISYNEQF
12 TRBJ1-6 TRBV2 ASRGRGRNSPLH
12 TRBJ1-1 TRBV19 ASSFQGAIAEAF
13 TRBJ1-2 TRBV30 AWCPSGGAGYGYT
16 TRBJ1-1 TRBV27 ASSLLGWGQDLNTEAF
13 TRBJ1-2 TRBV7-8 ASSLNPQGAGGYT
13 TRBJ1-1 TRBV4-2 ASSQLTDYYTEAF
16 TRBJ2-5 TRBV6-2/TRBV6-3 ASSYSTTSVNLRGTQY
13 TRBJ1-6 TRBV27 ASAVHGGIDSPLH
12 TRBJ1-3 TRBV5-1 ASSQDTGGNTIY
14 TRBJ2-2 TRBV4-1 ASSQVFRENTGELF